This T cell receptor (beta chain) was obtained from a study of identical twins. Regarding the study as a whole: Out-of-frame alpha sequences shared by twins were enriched for low generation probability. High-abundance cord blood beta clonotypes had fewer insertions; memory repertoires showed none.

J gave up 5 bases and V 6 bases, and 6 bases lay outside the gene matches. The CDR3 consists of 13 residues. Details on this clonotype: Antigen: not known.

A single record per CDR3 protein comes from TCRdb applying MiXCR to the 5' RACE reads. The sample has 700,000 to 950,000 distinct CDR3 sequences, 12% seen once. This sample also belongs to another study, concerning yellow fever vaccine responses in identical twins.

The rearrangement uses TRBV12-3 or TRBV12-4 and TRBJ2-5, with 7 bases matching TRBD1. The source of this sequence is a young woman in good health. Sample: PBMCs. The CDR3 region has the DNA TGTGCCAGCAGAGAGGGGGCACGGGAGACCCAGTACTTC. It encodes CASREGARETQYF.